What follows is one T cell receptor (beta chain) and its context. What it binds is not known. Clones were read by immunoSEQ multiplex PCR, and TCRdb kept only the in-frame ones, dropping some. The table has roughly 95,000 clones, 80% to 95% seen once. This sample was included in a study of T cell responses to AZD1222 COVID-19 vaccine. General observations from the study: Targets within unmutated variant regions were reportedly found for nearly half of spike-specific TCRs. Dominant CD4 TCR responses targeted spike regions 160-218 and 743-854. No repertoire was sampled before or during the peak T cell response, only after it. Increases in Spike-specific TCR breadth and depth were seen after two AZD1222 doses.

The source of this sequence is an adult who received the AZD1222 COVID-19 vaccine. Sequencing was performed on peripheral blood, taken 28 days after the second AZD1222 dose.

The CDR3 protein is CASSIDQRGRQGTDGYTF. CDR3 nucleotide sequence: TGTGCCAGTAGTATAGATCAGCGGGGGAGACAGGGAACGGATGGCTACACCTTC. V and J are TRBV19 and TRBJ1-2; 7 bases align to TRBD1. This CDR3 spans 18 amino acids. V was clipped by 0 bases and J by 6 bases; unmatched bases: 16. CDR1 is LNHDA, CDR2 SQIVND, per germline (reference sequence). The full variable domain, with the rest looked up from reference TRBV19 and TRBJ1-2, is DGGITQSPKYLFRKEGQNVTLSCEQNLNHDAMYWYRQDPGQGLRLIYYSQIVNDFQKGDIAEGYSVSREKKESFPLTVTSAQKNPTAFYLCASSIDQRGRQGTDGYTFGSGTRLTVV.